The following is a T cell receptor (beta chain) sequence with its context. The target antigen is unknown. This record belongs to a study of early T cells in non-severe SARS-CoV-2 infection. Overall study context: Sequencing targeted bulk RNA from unsorted whole blood, leaving chains unpaired.

Study observations and caveats: CD4 and private specificities were missed by VDJdb matching, which favored anti-spike CD8 responses.

Individual cDNA molecules carried attached unique molecular identifiers. One entry per CDR3 protein, called by TCRdb with MiXCR from the 5' RACE reads. The table lists 75,000 or so distinct CDR3 sequences, around 10% of them singletons. V was pared by 1 base and J by 4 bases, with 10 bases between. The CDR3 extends over 15 amino acids. The germline V gene has CDR1 MNHEY and CDR2 SMNVEV (reference sequence). The starting material was whole blood, obtained at baseline. The chain combines TRBV27 with TRBJ2-2, with D possibly TRBD2 on 5 matching bases. The receptor comes from an adult who was a healthcare worker with PCR-confirmed SARS-CoV-2 infection or an uninfected control (not recorded which). The CDR3 sequence: CASSLYRDPTGELFF. The CDR3 DNA follows: TGTGCCAGCAGTTTATATCGGGATCCCACCGGGGAGCTGTTTTTT.